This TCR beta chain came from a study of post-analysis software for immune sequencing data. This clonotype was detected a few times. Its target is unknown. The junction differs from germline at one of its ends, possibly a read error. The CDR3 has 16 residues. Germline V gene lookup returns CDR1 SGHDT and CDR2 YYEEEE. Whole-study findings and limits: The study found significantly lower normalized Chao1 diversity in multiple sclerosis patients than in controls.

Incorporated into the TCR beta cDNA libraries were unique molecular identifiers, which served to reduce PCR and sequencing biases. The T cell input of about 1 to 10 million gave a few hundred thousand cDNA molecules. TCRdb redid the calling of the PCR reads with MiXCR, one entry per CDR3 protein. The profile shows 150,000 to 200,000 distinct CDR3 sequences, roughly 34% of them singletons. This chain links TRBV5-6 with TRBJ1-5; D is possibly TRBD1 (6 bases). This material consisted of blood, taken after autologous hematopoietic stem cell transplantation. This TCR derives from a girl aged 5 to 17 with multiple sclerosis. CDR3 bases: TGTGCCAGCAGTTGGGCGGGGGGGCTTAGCAATCGGCCCCAGCATTTT. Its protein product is CASSWAGGLSNRPQHF. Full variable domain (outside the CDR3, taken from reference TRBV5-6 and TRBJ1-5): DAGVTQSPTHLIKTRGQQVTLRCSPKSGHDTVSWYQQALGQGPQFIFQYYEEEERQRGNFPDRFSGHQFPNYSSELNVNALLLGDSALYLCASSWAGGLSNRPQHFGDGTRLSIL.